Listed below are T cell receptor beta chains from one sample, sequenced in a study of blood T cell repertoires in COVID-19. Method: immunoSEQ multiplex PCR; TCRdb's copy keeps in-frame clones and lacks some. The sample shows just over 250,000 clones, around 90% of them seen only once. Sequenced: peripheral blood. The receptors derive from a person aged 18-29 years with COVID-19, enrolled during active disease. CDR3s include the opening cysteine and the closing phenylalanine or tryptophan. The order of the fields is clone size, J gene, V gene, D gene, CDR3 DNA, CDR3 protein. A D gene is named only where the DNA matches it firmly. Where a row states a size, it is once, few, many or the class of an expanded clone; other rows omit it.

>.|TRBJ2-7|TRBV5-8|.
TGTGCCAGCAGCTTGGGAGGGCAGTCCTACGAGCAGTACTTC
CASSLGGQSYEQYF
>.|TRBJ2-3|TRBV7-6|.
TGTGCCAGCAGCTGGCGGGGAAGGGATGCAGATACGCAGTATTTT
CASSWRGRDADTQYF
>.|TRBJ2-7|TRBV19|.
TGTGCCAGTAGTATAGTACGGTTTGGTATATACGAGCAGTACTTC
CASSIVRFGIYEQYF
>.|TRBJ2-7|TRBV5-4|TRBD2
TGTGCCAGCAGCGGAGGGCGGGAGGTAGGCGAGCAGTACTTC
CASSGGREVGEQYF
>.|TRBJ2-3|TRBV29-1|TRBD2
TGCAGCGTCCTAGCGGGAGGGAGGTATTTT
CSVLAGGRYF
>.|TRBJ2-7|TRBV28|.
TGTGCCAGCAGTTCAGACGAGCAGTACTTC
CASSSDEQYF
>.|TRBJ2-2|TRBV30|.
TGTGCCTGGAAAGTGGGCGAATCGAACACCGGGGAGCTGTTTTTT
CAWKVGESNTGELFF
>few|TRBJ1-3|TRBV4-2|.
TGTGCCAGCAGCCAAGATGGACATTTGGTTGGGGACACCATATATTTT
CASSQDGHLVGDTIYF
>.|TRBJ1-1|TRBV5-1|TRBD1
TGCGCCAGCAGCTTGGGGGGACAGCAAAACACTGAAGCTTTCTTT
CASSLGGQQNTEAFF
>.|TRBJ1-4|TRBV15|.
TGTGCCACCAGCACCCGCGTTGGTAATGAAAAACTGTTTTTT
CATSTRVGNEKLFF
>.|TRBJ2-1|TRBV19|TRBD1
TGTGCCAGCCAACAGGGGGACAATGAGCAGTTCTTC
CASQQGDNEQFF
>.|TRBJ1-1|TRBV5-1|.
TGCGCCAGCAGCTCACAGGGTTACACTGAAGCTTTCTTT
CASSSQGYTEAFF
>.|TRBJ2-7|TRBV18|TRBD2
TGTGCCAGCTCCGTAGCGGGAGGTAACTACGAGCAGTACTTC
CASSVAGGNYEQYF
>.|TRBJ2-5|TRBV5-6|.
TGTGCCAGCAGCTCCATAGCGCCACAAGAGACCCAGTACTTC
CASSSIAPQETQYF
>.|TRBJ2-3|TRBV7-9|TRBD2
TGTGCCAGCCAAAGAGCGGGGAGCACAGATACGCAGTATTTT
CASQRAGSTDTQYF
>.|TRBJ1-2|TRBV6-6|.
TGTGCCTTGGGGGGAGATAACTATGGCTACACCTTC
CALGGDNYGYTF
>.|TRBJ2-2|TRBV10-2|TRBD2
TGCGCCAGCGCGCCCGAACTGAAAGCGGGAGGTCGGAGTGCCGGGGAGCTGTTTTTT
CASAPELKAGGRSAGELFF
>.|TRBJ1-2|TRBV11-2|.
TGTGCCAGCAGCTTGGGGAGCTCATCAAATGGCTACACCTTC
CASSLGSSSNGYTF
>.|TRBJ2-3|TRBV14|.
TGTGCCAGCAGCCAAGTAACAGCCTCTAGCATTACAGATACGCAGTATTTT
CASSQVTASSITDTQYF
>.|TRBJ2-1|TRBV7-6|TRBD2
TGTGCCAGCAGCAAACTAGCGGGAGCTTGGGAGCAGTTCTTC
CASSKLAGAWEQFF
>.|TRBJ1-5|TRBV27|.
TGTGCCAGCACCCCAGGGACTCCTCCCAATCAGCCCCAGCATTTT
CASTPGTPPNQPQHF
>.|TRBJ2-7|TRBV7-2|.
TGTGCCAGCAGCTTATTTATAGGGGATGCCTACGAGCAGTACTTC
CASSLFIGDAYEQYF
>.|TRBJ1-2|TRBV7-6|.
TGTGCCAGCAGCCTCGGACTGAACTATGGCTACACCTTC
CASSLGLNYGYTF
>once|TRBJ1-6|TRBV3-1/TRBV3-2|TRBD1
TGTGCCAGCAGCCGGGTGGACAGGGCTGGACGATCACCCCTCCACTTT
CASSRVDRAGRSPLHF
>.|TRBJ1-2|TRBV19|TRBD1
TGTGCCAGTGCTCCGGGACAGGGCCATGCTAACTATGGCTACACCTTC
CASAPGQGHANYGYTF
>once|TRBJ1-2|TRBV12-3/TRBV12-4|.
TGTGCCAGCAGTTTCTTTCTAAGCTATGGCTACACCTTC
CASSFFLSYGYTF
>once|TRBJ2-7|TRBV28|.
TGTGCCAGCAGGCCTAGAGGTCCCTACGAGCAGTACTTC
CASRPRGPYEQYF
>.|TRBJ1-5|TRBV15|TRBD1
TGTGCCACCAGCAGAGATAAGGGGGCAGGACAGCCCCAGCATTTT
CATSRDKGAGQPQHF
>.|TRBJ1-2|TRBV19|TRBD1
TGTGCCAGTAGTATCCAGGGGGCTTCCCCTAACTATGGCTACACCTTC
CASSIQGASPNYGYTF
>.|TRBJ1-2|TRBV19|.
TGTGCCAGCAAAATTGGGGCAGGGAGGTTCTATGGCTACACCTTC
CASKIGAGRFYGYTF
>few|TRBJ1-2|TRBV4-2|.
TGTGCCAGCAGCGGACAGACGAGGGATGGCTACACCTTC
CASSGQTRDGYTF
>.|TRBJ1-2|TRBV28|TRBD1
TGTGCCAGCAGTATACCCCGACAGGGTTTAAACTATGGCTACACCTTC
CASSIPRQGLNYGYTF
>.|TRBJ1-5|TRBV14|TRBD1
TGTGCCAGCAGCCAAGATCAGGACAGGGGGCAACAGCCCCAGCATTTT
CASSQDQDRGQQPQHF
>.|TRBJ1-2|TRBV9|.
TGTGCCAGCAGCGTAGCTGGGCTTGAGGGCTATGGCTACACCTTC
CASSVAGLEGYGYTF
>.|TRBJ2-2|TRBV9|TRBD2
TGTGCCAGCAGCCCCTCCAAAGCGGGACCCACCGGGGAGCTGTTTTTT
CASSPSKAGPTGELFF
>once|TRBJ1-1|TRBV25-1|.
TGTGCCAGCGTCGAGGCAGGAGGCACTGAAGCTTTCTTT
CASVEAGGTEAFF
>.|TRBJ1-4|TRBV4-1|TRBD1
TGCGCCAGCAGCCCCGCACAGGGGGCGGTTGAAAAACTGTTTTTT
CASSPAQGAVEKLFF
>once|TRBJ1-1|TRBV29-1|TRBD1
TGCAGCGTTGATGCAGGGGGCGGGAACACTGAAGCTTTCTTT
CSVDAGGGNTEAFF
>.|TRBJ2-2|TRBV6-5|TRBD2
TGTGCCAGCAGCCGCGGGAGGCTCTACACCGGGGAGCTGTTTTTT
CASSRGRLYTGELFF
>.|TRBJ1-6|TRBV4-3|.
TGCGCCAGCAGCCAAGATCTCGCGCAACCCCTCCACTTT
CASSQDLAQPLHF
>.|TRBJ1-2|TRBV18|.
TGTGCCAGCTCACCACCGAGTGGACTGGAGGGCTATGGCTACACCTTC
CASSPPSGLEGYGYTF
>.|TRBJ1-2|TRBV5-1|.
TGCGCCAGCAGCCTCACCAGGGGTCGGGACGGCTACACCTTC
CASSLTRGRDGYTF
>.|TRBJ1-6|TRBV19|.
TGTGCCAGTAGTATTCTGGCAGGGGCCAGCCCGCTGGATTCACCCCTCCACTTT
CASSILAGASPLDSPLHF
>.|TRBJ2-3|TRBV5-4|TRBD1
TGTGCCAGCAGCTTGGAGGCTAGGGGGCGAGAAGATACGCAGTATTTT
CASSLEARGREDTQYF
>.|TRBJ1-2|TRBV6-6|TRBD1
TGTGCCAGCAGTTTCAACAGGGGGGGTTTAGGGGATGGCTACACCTTC
CASSFNRGGLGDGYTF
>.|TRBJ1-6|TRBV9|TRBD1
TGTGCCAGCAGCGACGGGACAGGGTATTCACCCCTCCACTTT
CASSDGTGYSPLHF
>.|TRBJ2-7|TRBV6-5|TRBD2
TGTGCCAGCCATCTAGCGGGCCGACCCTACGAGCAGTACTTC
CASHLAGRPYEQYF
>.|TRBJ1-2|TRBV1|.
TGCACCAGCAGCCAAGCTCCCCCCTCTAACAGGGAACAGTATGGCTACACCTTC
CTSSQAPPSNREQYGYTF
>.|TRBJ2-7|TRBV5-1|TRBD2
TGCGCCAGCAGCTTCGGGACTAGCTTGAACGAGCAGTACTTC
CASSFGTSLNEQYF
>.|TRBJ1-4|TRBV6-5|TRBD1
TGTGCCAGCAGCAGACAGGGGGCAACTAATGAAAAACTGTTTTTT
CASSRQGATNEKLFF
>.|TRBJ2-5|TRBV19|.
TGTGCCAGTAGTAGAGGGTTCTCCGGGGTAGAGACCCAGTACTTC
CASSRGFSGVETQYF
>.|TRBJ2-1|TRBV28|.
TGTGCCAGCAGATCACCGGACTACGATTACAATGAGCAGTTCTTC
CASRSPDYDYNEQFF